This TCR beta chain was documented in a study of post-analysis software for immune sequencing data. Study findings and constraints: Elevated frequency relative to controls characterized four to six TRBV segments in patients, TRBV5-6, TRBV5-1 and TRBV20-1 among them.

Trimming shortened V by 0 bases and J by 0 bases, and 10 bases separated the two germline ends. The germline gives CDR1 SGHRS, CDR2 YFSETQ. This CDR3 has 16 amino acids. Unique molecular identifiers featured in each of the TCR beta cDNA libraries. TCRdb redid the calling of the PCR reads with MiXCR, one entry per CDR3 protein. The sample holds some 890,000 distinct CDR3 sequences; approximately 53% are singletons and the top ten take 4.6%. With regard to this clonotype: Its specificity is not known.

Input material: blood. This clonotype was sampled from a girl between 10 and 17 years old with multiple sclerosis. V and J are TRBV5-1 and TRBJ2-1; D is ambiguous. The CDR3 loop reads CASSLVSVGSYNEQFF. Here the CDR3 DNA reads TGCGCCAGCAGCTTGGTTTCGGTGGGCTCCTACAATGAGCAGTTCTTC.